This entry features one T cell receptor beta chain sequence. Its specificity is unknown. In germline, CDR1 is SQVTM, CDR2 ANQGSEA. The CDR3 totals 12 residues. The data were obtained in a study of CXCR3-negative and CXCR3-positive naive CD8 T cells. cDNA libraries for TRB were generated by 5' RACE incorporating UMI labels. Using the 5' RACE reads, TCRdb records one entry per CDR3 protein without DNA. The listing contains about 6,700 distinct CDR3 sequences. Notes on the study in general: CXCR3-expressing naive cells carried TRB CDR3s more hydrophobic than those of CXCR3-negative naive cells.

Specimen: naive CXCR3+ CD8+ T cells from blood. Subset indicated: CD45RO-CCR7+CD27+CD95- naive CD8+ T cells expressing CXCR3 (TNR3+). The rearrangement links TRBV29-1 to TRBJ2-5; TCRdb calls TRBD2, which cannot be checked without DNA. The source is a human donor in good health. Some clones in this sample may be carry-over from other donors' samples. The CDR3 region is CSVVTSGETQYF.